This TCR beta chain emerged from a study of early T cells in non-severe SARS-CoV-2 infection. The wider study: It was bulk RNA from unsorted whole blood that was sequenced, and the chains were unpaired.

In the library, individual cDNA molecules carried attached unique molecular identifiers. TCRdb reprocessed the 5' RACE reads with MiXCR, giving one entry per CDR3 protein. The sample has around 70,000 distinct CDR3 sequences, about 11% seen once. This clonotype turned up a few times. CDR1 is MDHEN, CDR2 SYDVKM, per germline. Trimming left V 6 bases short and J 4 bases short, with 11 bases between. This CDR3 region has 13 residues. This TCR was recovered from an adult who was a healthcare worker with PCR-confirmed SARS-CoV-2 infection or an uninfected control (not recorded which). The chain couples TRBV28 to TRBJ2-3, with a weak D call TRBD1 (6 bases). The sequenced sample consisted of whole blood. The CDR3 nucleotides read TGTGCCAGCAGCCGGGACACCCCAGATACGCAGTATTTT. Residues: CASSRDTPDTQYF. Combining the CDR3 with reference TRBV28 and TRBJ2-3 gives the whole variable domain DVKVTQSSRYLVKRTGEKVFLECVQDMDHENMFWYRQDPGLGLRLIYFSYDVKMKEKGDIPEGYSVSREKKERFSLILESASTNQTSMYLCASSRDTPDTQYFGPGTRLTVL.